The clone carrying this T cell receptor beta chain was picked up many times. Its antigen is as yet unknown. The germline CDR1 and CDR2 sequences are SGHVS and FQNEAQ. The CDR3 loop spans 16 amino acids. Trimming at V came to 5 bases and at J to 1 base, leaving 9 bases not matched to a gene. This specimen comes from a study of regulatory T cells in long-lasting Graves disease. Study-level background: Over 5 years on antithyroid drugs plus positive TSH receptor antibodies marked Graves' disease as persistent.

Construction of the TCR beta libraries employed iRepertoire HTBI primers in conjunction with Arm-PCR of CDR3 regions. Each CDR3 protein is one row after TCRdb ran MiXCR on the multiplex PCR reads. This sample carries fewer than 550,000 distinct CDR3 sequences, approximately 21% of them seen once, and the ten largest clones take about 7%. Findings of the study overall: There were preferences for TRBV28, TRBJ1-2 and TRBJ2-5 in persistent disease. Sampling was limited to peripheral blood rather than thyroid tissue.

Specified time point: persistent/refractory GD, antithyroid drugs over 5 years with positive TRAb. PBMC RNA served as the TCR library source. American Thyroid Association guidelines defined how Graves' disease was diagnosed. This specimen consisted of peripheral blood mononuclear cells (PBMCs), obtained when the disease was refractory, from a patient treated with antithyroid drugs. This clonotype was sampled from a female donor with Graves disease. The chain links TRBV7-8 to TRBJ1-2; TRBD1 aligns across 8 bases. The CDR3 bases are TGTGCCAGCAGCCTAAGGACAGGGAGGTATAACTATGGCTACACCTTC. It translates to CASSLRTGRYNYGYTF.